This TCR beta chain stems from a study of blood T cell repertoires in COVID-19. The overall study: Both acute and convalescent COVID-19 samples were obtained from the United States, Italy and Spain. The analysed material was cDNA or gDNA that came from T cells, B-cell-depleted T cells, or PBMCs.

V dropped 6 bases and J dropped 4 bases, with 13 bases sitting between them. CDR1 MNHNY and CDR2 SVGAGI come from the germline V gene (reference sequence). The CDR3 covers 14 residues. Produced via immunoSEQ multiplex PCR; TCRdb's table is partial and in-frame only. The top ten clones hold approximately 0.25% of a sample with over 600,000 clones, about 87% of them seen once. The TCR was taken from a woman aged 18-29 years with acute or convalescent COVID-19. Sequencing was performed on peripheral blood. This rearrangement joins TRBV6-6 to TRBJ1-5, with TRBD1 as a possible D gene (5 bases). CDR3 DNA sequence: TGTGCCAGCAGCATCTGGGGGGTGAATCAGCCCCAGCATTTT. Its protein is CASSIWGVNQPQHF.